This is a list of T cell receptor beta chains from one sample in a study of blood T cell repertoires in COVID-19. The method was immunoSEQ multiplex PCR; TCRdb's version includes in-frame clones alone and lacks a portion of them. The sample contains under 350,000 clones, around 86% of which appear only once. The sample consisted of PBMCs or T cells enriched from blood (not recorded which). The receptors come from a man aged 25-45 years who had recovered from COVID-19. Both conserved end residues are part of each CDR3. D genes are given only for firm matches. Some rows mark clone size as missing; the rest say once, few, many or name a class of expanded clone.

clone size,J gene,V gene,D gene,CDR3 protein,CDR3 DNA
once,TRBJ2-3,TRBV15,TRBD2,CATSQGTSGRYGTDTQYF,TGTGCCACCAGCCAAGGGACTAGCGGGAGGTATGGCACAGATACGCAGTATTTT
-,TRBJ1-1,TRBV19,-,CASSPFGHGNTEAFF,TGTGCCAGTAGTCCCTTTGGACACGGGAACACTGAAGCTTTCTTT
once,TRBJ2-1,TRBV24-1,-,CATSDADWYNEQFF,TGTGCCACCAGTGATGCCGACTGGTACAATGAGCAGTTCTTC
-,TRBJ2-1,TRBV30,TRBD2,CAWSAGTSGYNEQFF,TGTGCCTGGAGTGCAGGGACTAGCGGATACAATGAGCAGTTCTTC
-,TRBJ1-3,TRBV12-5,-,CASGLGQTSGNTIYF,TGTGCTAGTGGTCTGGGACAAACCTCTGGAAACACCATATATTTT
-,TRBJ2-3,TRBV3-1/TRBV3-2,TRBD2,CASSLTSDLTDTQYF,TGTGCCAGCAGCCTTACTAGCGACCTCACAGATACGCAGTATTTT
once,TRBJ1-1,TRBV6-4,-,CASSGGNTEAFF,TGTGCCAGCAGTGGCGGGAACACTGAAGCTTTCTTT
-,TRBJ1-5,TRBV5-6,TRBD1,CASSLRGQGGHQPQHF,TGTGCCAGCAGCCTAAGAGGACAGGGGGGCCATCAGCCCCAGCATTTT
-,TRBJ1-2,TRBV18,TRBD1,CASSPMPGTEGYTF,TGTGCCAGCTCACCGATGCCCGGGACAGAGGGCTACACCTTC
-,TRBJ2-7,TRBV12-3/TRBV12-4,TRBD1,CASSSDRGYEQYF,TGTGCCAGCAGCTCTGACAGGGGTTACGAGCAGTACTTC
-,TRBJ1-5,TRBV28,-,CASSPPRTRAGNQPQHF,TGTGCCAGCAGCCCTCCCAGGACTAGGGCTGGCAATCAGCCCCAGCATTTT
once,TRBJ1-4,TRBV7-2,-,CASSSLGGPNEKLFF,TGTGCCAGCAGCTCCCTGGGGGGACCCAATGAAAAACTGTTTTTT
few,TRBJ1-4,TRBV28,TRBD1,CASSLVGQGDEKLFF,TGTGCCAGCAGTTTAGTTGGACAGGGCGATGAAAAACTGTTTTTT
-,TRBJ2-2,TRBV10-2,-,CASSEQAPPPAELFF,TGCGCCAGCAGTGAGCAAGCGCCACCCCCCGCGGAGCTGTTTTTT
once,TRBJ1-5,TRBV19,-,CASSSHTGLPQHF,TGTGCCAGTAGTAGCCACACAGGGCTGCCCCAGCATTTT
-,TRBJ2-2,TRBV20-1,TRBD1,CSASSTTGSNTGELFF,TGCAGTGCTAGTTCCACGACAGGGTCGAACACCGGGGAGCTGTTTTTT
-,TRBJ2-3,TRBV6-4,-,CASSDDPGSTDTQYF,TGTGCCAGCAGTGACGACCCCGGGAGCACAGATACGCAGTATTTT
-,TRBJ2-2,TRBV24-1,-,CATSDFPGGITGELFF,TGTGCCACCAGTGATTTCCCAGGGGGGATCACCGGGGAGCTGTTTTTT
-,TRBJ2-7,TRBV10-3,TRBD2,CAISGTSGVAYEQYF,TGTGCCATCAGTGGGACCAGCGGGGTAGCCTACGAGCAGTACTTC
-,TRBJ2-7,TRBV10-3,-,CAISESGGYEQYF,TGTGCCATCAGTGAGTCAGGCGGGTACGAGCAGTACTTC
-,TRBJ2-7,TRBV7-8,-,CASSFSRVSSYEQYF,TGTGCCAGCAGCTTCTCCCGGGTGAGCTCCTACGAGCAGTACTTC
-,TRBJ2-1,TRBV4-1,TRBD2,CASSQGIGLVYEQFF,TGCGCCAGCAGCCAAGGTATCGGACTAGTCTATGAGCAGTTCTTC
few,TRBJ1-1,TRBV28,-,CASRAGTLNTEAFF,TGTGCCAGCAGGGCCGGGACATTGAACACTGAAGCTTTCTTT
-,TRBJ2-1,TRBV27,TRBD2,CASSPTPLAGGWTSYNEQFF,TGTGCCAGCAGTCCAACCCCCCTAGCGGGAGGGTGGACCTCCTACAATGAGCAGTTCTTC
-,TRBJ2-1,TRBV7-9,TRBD2,CASSPKLSSGRESYNEQFF,TGTGCCAGCAGCCCAAAGCTGTCTAGCGGGAGAGAATCTTACAATGAGCAGTTCTTC
-,TRBJ1-2,TRBV27,TRBD1,CASRLGQGYGYTF,TGTGCCAGCAGGCTAGGACAGGGCTATGGCTACACCTTC
-,TRBJ2-7,TRBV5-5,TRBD1,CASSRPQTGYYEQYF,TGTGCCAGCAGCCGTCCCCAGACAGGGTACTACGAGCAGTACTTC
-,TRBJ2-3,TRBV5-8,TRBD2,CASSPSVGGGAQDTQYF,TGTGCCAGCAGCCCCTCCGTCGGCGGGGGGGCTCAAGATACGCAGTATTTT
-,TRBJ2-2,TRBV18,-,CASSPLREVGTGELFF,TGTGCCAGCTCACCTCTCAGGGAGGTGGGGACCGGGGAGCTGTTTTTT
-,TRBJ2-1,TRBV7-2,TRBD2,CASSLWLAGGGAYNEQFF,TGTGCCAGCAGCTTGTGGCTAGCGGGAGGGGGGGCCTACAATGAGCAGTTCTTC
-,TRBJ2-4,TRBV4-2,-,CASSQARDIENIQYF,TGTGCCAGCAGCCAAGCAAGGGACATCGAAAACATTCAGTACTTC
-,TRBJ1-6,TRBV4-2,TRBD1,CASSQTGTGGYDSPLHF,TGTGCCAGCAGCCAAACCGGGACAGGGGGGTATGATTCACCCCTCCACTTT
-,TRBJ1-6,TRBV7-9,TRBD1,CASSFGPSTGGGSPLHF,TGTGCCAGCAGCTTTGGTCCGTCAACAGGGGGCGGTTCACCCCTCCACTTT
-,TRBJ2-3,TRBV5-1,-,CASSLGQATDTQYF,TGCGCCAGCAGCTTGGGGCAGGCCACAGATACGCAGTATTTT
-,TRBJ2-5,TRBV5-1,TRBD2,CASSLGTSVQETQYF,TGCGCCAGCAGCTTGGGGACTAGCGTCCAAGAGACCCAGTACTTC
-,TRBJ1-1,TRBV7-9,-,CASSRNTEAFF,TGTGCCAGCAGCCGGAACACTGAAGCTTTCTTT
-,TRBJ2-5,TRBV11-3,TRBD2,CASSGGRGVGTQYF,TGTGCCAGCAGCGGCGGGAGGGGAGTTGGGACCCAGTACTTC
-,TRBJ2-7,TRBV28,TRBD1,CASSSTGGGPEQYF,TGTGCCAGCAGTTCGACAGGGGGAGGCCCCGAGCAGTACTTC
-,TRBJ1-2,TRBV3-1/TRBV3-2,TRBD1,CASSPRDRGRGYTF,TGTGCCAGCAGCCCCCGCGACAGGGGAAGAGGCTACACCTTC
-,TRBJ1-2,TRBV3-1/TRBV3-2,-,CATSPGQSYGYTF,TGTGCCACCTCACCGGGACAAAGCTATGGCTACACCTTC
-,TRBJ2-5,TRBV5-6,TRBD2,CASSLSAGGPVVKTQYF,TGTGCCAGCAGCTTGTCAGCGGGAGGGCCGGTAGTGAAGACCCAGTACTTC
-,TRBJ1-6,TRBV5-1,-,CASSLWTGGGSPLHF,TGCGCCAGCAGCTTGTGGACGGGGGGGGGTTCACCCCTCCACTTT
-,TRBJ1-2,TRBV13,-,CASAKGGVQYGYTF,TGTGCCAGCGCGAAAGGAGGGGTTCAATATGGCTACACCTTC
-,TRBJ1-2,TRBV6-1,-,CASSEPRQLYGYTF,TGTGCCAGCAGTGAACCCCGACAGTTGTATGGCTACACCTTC
-,TRBJ2-3,TRBV5-1,-,CASSLVGQGTDTQYF,TGCGCCAGCAGCTTGGTAGGGCAGGGAACAGATACGCAGTATTTT
-,TRBJ1-4,TRBV18,TRBD1,CASSLGQATNEKLFF,TGTGCCAGCTCCCTCGGACAGGCAACTAATGAAAAACTGTTTTTT
-,TRBJ1-4,TRBV30,TRBD1,CAWRDRGREKLFF,TGTGCCTGGCGGGACAGGGGGCGTGAAAAACTGTTTTTT
once,TRBJ2-7,TRBV18,-,CASSPSLGGPSYEQYF,TGTGCCAGCTCACCATCGCTCGGGGGACCCTCCTACGAGCAGTACTTC
-,TRBJ2-1,TRBV7-9,TRBD2,CASSSNAGETPYNEQFF,TGTGCCAGCAGCTCAAATGCGGGAGAAACTCCCTACAATGAGCAGTTCTTC
-,TRBJ1-1,TRBV12-5,-,CASGLDAYRERNTEAFF,TGTGCTAGTGGTTTGGATGCATACAGGGAAAGGAACACTGAAGCTTTCTTT
-,TRBJ2-7,TRBV29-1,-,CSVKPGGTEQYF,TGCAGCGTTAAGCCCGGAGGAACGGAACAGTACTTC
-,TRBJ2-1,TRBV5-1,TRBD1,CASSLPWTGGRWDEQFF,TGCGCCAGCAGCTTGCCTTGGACAGGGGGAAGGTGGGATGAGCAGTTCTTC
once,TRBJ2-5,TRBV19,-,CASNGGGETQYF,TGTGCCAGTAATGGAGGTGGAGAGACCCAGTACTTC
-,TRBJ2-1,TRBV27,TRBD1,CASKTGAPYNEQFF,TGTGCCAGCAAAACAGGGGCTCCCTACAATGAGCAGTTCTTC
few,TRBJ1-2,TRBV14,TRBD1,CASSQSDGQGHYGYTF,TGTGCCAGCAGCCAGTCAGATGGACAGGGTCATTATGGCTACACCTTC